This T cell receptor (beta chain) was profiled in a study of T cells expressing NK-cell markers. Study information: Researchers got TCR beta repertoires out of sorted CD3+CD56+NKG2C+, CD3+CD56+NKG2C- and CD3+CD56-NKG2C+ T cells. Out of eight donors sequenced, seven tested HCMV-seropositive and the remaining one seronegative. General study points: HCMV specificity was not established for the expanded NKG2C+ T cell clones.

Note on this clonotype: What it binds is unknown.

TCRdb re-called the 5' RACE reads and gives one entry per CDR3 protein, without DNA. The sample's table shows 250,000 or so distinct CDR3 sequences. The CDR3 runs 11 residues. Germline V lookup: CDR1 LGHDT, CDR2 YNNKEL (reference sequence). Sequencing was done on a sample of blood T cells: a sorted CD56 or NKG2C T cell subset, CD4+ or CD8+ T cells, or bulk PBMC T cells (not recorded which). This TCR came from a woman aged 18-69 years in good health. This rearrangement joins TRBV3-1 to TRBJ2-2. The chain's CDR3 is CASTRTGELFF.